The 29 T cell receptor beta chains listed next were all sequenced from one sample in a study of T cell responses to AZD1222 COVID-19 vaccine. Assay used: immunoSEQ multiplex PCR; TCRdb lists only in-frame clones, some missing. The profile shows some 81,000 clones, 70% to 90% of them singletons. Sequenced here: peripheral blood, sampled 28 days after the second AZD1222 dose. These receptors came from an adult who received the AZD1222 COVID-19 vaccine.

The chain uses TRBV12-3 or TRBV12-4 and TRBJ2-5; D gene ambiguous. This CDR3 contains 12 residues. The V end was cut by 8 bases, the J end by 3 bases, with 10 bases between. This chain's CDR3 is CASGPIEETQYF. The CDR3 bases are TGTGCCAGCGGACCGATAGAAGAGACCCAGTACTTC.

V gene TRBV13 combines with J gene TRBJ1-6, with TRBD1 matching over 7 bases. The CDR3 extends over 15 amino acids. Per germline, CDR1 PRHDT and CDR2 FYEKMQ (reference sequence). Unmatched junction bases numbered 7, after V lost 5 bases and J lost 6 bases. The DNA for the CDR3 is TGTGCCAGCAGCGCCATGCGACAGGGTAATTCACCCCTCCACTTT. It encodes CASSAMRQGNSPLHF. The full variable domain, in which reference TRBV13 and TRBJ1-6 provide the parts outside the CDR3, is AAGVIQSPRHLIKEKRETATLKCYPIPRHDTVYWYQQGPGQDPQFLISFYEKMQSDKGSIPDRFSAQQFSDYHSELNMSSLELGDSALYFCASSAMRQGNSPLHFGNGTRLTVT.

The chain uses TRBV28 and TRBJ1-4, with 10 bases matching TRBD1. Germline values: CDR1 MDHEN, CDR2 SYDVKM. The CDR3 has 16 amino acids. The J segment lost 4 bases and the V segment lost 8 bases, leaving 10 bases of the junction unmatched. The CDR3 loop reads CASRTPGTGVNEKLFF. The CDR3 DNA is TGTGCCAGCCGTACCCCGGGGACAGGGGTTAATGAAAAACTGTTTTTT. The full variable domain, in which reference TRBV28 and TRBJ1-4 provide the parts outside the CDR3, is DVKVTQSSRYLVKRTGEKVFLECVQDMDHENMFWYRQDPGLGLRLIYFSYDVKMKEKGDIPEGYSVSREKKERFSLILESASTNQTSMYLCASRTPGTGVNEKLFFGSGTQLSVL.

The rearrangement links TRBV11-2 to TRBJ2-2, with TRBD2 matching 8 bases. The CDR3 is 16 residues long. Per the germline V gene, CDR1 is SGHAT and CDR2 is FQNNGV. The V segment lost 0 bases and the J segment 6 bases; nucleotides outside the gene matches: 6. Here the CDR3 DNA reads TGTGCCAGCAGCTTAGACTTAGCGGGGAAGGCCGGGGAGCTGTTTTTT. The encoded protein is CASSLDLAGKAGELFF. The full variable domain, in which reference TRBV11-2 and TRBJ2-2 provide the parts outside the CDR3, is EAGVAQSPRYKIIEKRQSVAFWCNPISGHATLYWYQQILGQGPKLLIQFQNNGVVDDSQLPKDRFSAERLKGVDSTLKIQPAKLEDSAVYLCASSLDLAGKAGELFFGEGSRLTVL.

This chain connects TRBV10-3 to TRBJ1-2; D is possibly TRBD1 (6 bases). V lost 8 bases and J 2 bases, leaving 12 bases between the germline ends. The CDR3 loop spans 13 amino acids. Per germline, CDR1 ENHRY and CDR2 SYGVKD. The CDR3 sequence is CAIFGGANYGYTF. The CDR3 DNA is TGTGCCATCTTTGGGGGCGCGAACTATGGCTACACCTTC.

The CDR3 loop is CATSGSNTGELFF. Here the CDR3 DNA reads TGTGCCACCAGCGGATCGAACACCGGGGAGCTGTTTTTT. The chain has TRBV15 and TRBJ2-2; D unclear. CDR3 size: 13 residues. V was pared by 5 bases and J by 0 bases, with 4 bases between. Germline-derived CDR1 and CDR2 are LNHNV and YYDKDF (reference sequence).

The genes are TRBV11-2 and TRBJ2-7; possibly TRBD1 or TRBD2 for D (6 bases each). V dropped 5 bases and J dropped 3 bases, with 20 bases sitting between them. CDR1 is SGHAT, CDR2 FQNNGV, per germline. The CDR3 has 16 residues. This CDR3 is CASSPEGGLRGYEQYF. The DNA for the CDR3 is TGTGCCAGCAGCCCAGAAGGGGGACTGAGGGGCTACGAGCAGTACTTC.

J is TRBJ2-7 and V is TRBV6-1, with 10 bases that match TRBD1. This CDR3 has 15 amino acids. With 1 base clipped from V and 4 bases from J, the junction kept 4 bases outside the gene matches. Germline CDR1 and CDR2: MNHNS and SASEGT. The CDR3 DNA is TGTGCCAGCAGTGAAGGGGGGACAGGGGTTTACGAGCAGTACTTC. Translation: CASSEGGTGVYEQYF.

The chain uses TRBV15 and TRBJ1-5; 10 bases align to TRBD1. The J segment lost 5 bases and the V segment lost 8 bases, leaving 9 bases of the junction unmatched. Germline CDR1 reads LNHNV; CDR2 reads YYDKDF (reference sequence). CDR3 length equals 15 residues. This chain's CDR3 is CATRAGQGIDQPQHF. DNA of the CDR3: TGTGCCACCCGGGCGGGACAGGGGATCGATCAGCCCCAGCATTTT.

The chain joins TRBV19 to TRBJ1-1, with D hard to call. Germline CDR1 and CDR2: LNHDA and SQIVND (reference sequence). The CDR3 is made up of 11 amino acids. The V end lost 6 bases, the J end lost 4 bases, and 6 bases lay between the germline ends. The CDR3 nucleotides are TGTGCCAGTAGGCGGGTCACTGAAGCTTTCTTT. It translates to CASRRVTEAFF.

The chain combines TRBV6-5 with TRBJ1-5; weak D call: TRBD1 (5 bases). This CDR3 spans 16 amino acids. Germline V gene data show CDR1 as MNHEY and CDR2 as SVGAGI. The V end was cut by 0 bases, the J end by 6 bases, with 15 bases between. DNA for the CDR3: TGTGCCAGCAGTTACTCGAAGGCGGTCGGGGGTCAGCCCCAGCATTTT. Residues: CASSYSKAVGGQPQHF.

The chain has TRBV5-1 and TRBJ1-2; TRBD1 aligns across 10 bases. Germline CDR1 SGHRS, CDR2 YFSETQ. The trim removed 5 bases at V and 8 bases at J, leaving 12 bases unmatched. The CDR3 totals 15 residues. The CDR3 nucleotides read TGCGCCAGCAGGCCCGGGACAGGGGAATCCGGGGGCTACACCTTC. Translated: CASRPGTGESGGYTF.

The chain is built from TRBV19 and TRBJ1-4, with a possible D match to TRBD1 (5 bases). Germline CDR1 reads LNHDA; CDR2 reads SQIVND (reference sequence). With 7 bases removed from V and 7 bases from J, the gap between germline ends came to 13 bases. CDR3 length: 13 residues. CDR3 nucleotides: TGTGCCAGTATGCAAGGTGGGGGTGAAAAACTGTTTTTT. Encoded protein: CASMQGGGEKLFF. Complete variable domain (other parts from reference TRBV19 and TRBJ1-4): DGGITQSPKYLFRKEGQNVTLSCEQNLNHDAMYWYRQDPGQGLRLIYYSQIVNDFQKGDIAEGYSVSREKKESFPLTVTSAQKNPTAFYLCASMQGGGEKLFFGSGTQLSVL.

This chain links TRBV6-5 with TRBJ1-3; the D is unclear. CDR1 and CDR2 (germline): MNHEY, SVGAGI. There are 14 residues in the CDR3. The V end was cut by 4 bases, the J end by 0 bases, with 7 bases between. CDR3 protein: CASSSPISGNTIYF. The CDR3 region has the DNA TGTGCCAGCAGTTCCCCGATCTCTGGAAACACCATATATTTT.

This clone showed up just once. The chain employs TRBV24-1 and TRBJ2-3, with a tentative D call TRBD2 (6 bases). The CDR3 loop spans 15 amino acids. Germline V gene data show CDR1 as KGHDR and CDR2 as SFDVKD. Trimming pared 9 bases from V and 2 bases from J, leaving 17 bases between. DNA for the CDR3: TGTGCCACCGAAGGGGCGGGGTTACTCACAGATACGCAGTATTTT. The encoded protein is CATEGAGLLTDTQYF.

The CDR3 protein is CASSGAVGGGASDTQYF. CDR3 nucleotide sequence: TGTGCCAGCAGTGGTGCCGTGGGCGGGGGGGCTTCGGATACGCAGTATTTT. This rearrangement joins TRBV28 to TRBJ2-3, with TRBD2 identical over 9 bases. In germline, CDR1 is MDHEN, CDR2 SYDVKM. With 5 bases clipped from V and 6 bases from J, the junction kept 15 bases outside the gene matches. This CDR3 spans 17 amino acids.

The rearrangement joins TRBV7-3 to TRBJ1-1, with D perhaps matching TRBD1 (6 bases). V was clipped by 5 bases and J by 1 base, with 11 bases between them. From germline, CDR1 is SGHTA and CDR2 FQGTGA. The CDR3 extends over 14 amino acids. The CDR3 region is CASSTQGQNTEAFF. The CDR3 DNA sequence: TGTGCCAGCAGCACACAGGGCCAGAACACTGAAGCTTTCTTT.

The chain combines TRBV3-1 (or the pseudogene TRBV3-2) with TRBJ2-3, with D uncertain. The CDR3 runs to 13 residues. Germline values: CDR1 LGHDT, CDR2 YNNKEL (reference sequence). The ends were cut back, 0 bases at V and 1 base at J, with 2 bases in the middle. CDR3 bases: TGTGCCAGCAGCCAAGATGGCACAGATACGCAGTATTTT. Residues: CASSQDGTDTQYF.

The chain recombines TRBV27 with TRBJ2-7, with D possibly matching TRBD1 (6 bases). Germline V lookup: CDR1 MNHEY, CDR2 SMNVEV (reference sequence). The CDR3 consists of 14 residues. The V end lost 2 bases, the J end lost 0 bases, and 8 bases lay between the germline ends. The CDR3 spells CASSLDRSSYEQYF. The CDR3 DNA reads TGTGCCAGCAGTTTAGACAGGAGCTCCTACGAGCAGTACTTC.

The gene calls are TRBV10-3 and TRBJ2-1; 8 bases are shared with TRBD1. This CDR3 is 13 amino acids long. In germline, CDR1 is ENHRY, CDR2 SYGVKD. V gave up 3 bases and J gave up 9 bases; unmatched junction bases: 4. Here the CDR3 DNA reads TGTGCCATCAGTGACAGGGGGCTAGTTGAGCAGTTCTTC. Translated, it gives CAISDRGLVEQFF.

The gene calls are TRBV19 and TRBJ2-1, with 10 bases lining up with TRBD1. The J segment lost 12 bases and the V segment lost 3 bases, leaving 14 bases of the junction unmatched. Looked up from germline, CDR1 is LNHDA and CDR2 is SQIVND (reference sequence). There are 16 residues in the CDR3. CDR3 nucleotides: TGTGCCAGTAGTATTAAGACCGACAGGGGGCGAAATCGGCAGTTCTTC. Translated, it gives CASSIKTDRGRNRQFF.

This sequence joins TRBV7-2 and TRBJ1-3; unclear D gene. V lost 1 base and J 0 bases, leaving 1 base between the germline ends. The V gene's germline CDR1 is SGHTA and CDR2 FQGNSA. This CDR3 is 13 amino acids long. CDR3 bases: TGTGCCAGCAGCTTAGTCTCTGGAAACACCATATATTTT. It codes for CASSLVSGNTIYF.

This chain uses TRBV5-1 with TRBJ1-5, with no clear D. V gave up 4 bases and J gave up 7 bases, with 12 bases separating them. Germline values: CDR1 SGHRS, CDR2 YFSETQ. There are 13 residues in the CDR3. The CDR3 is CASSPAPGQPQHF. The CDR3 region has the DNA TGCGCCAGCAGCCCGGCACCGGGGCAGCCCCAGCATTTT.

This CDR3 reads CASSLNDRGKTEAFF. The CDR3 region has the DNA TGTGCCAGCAGTTTAAACGACAGGGGTAAGACTGAAGCTTTCTTT. The genes are TRBV28 and TRBJ1-1, with 8 positions matching TRBD1. The germline V gene has CDR1 MDHEN and CDR2 SYDVKM. J lost 5 bases, V lost 2 bases, and 7 bases had no gene match. The CDR3 loop spans 15 amino acids.

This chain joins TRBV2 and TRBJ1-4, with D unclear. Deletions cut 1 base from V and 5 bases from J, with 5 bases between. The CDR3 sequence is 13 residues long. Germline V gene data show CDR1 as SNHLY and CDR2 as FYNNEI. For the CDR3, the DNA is TGTGCCAGCAGTGAAGACAGAAATGAAAAACTGTTTTTT. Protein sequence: CASSEDRNEKLFF.

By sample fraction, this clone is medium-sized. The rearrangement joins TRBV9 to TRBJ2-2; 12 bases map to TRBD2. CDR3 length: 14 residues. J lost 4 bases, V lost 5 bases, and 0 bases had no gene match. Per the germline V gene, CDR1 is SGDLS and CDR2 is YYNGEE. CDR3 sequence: CASRTSGGTGELFF. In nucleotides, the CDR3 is TGTGCCAGCAGGACTAGCGGGGGCACCGGGGAGCTGTTTTTT.

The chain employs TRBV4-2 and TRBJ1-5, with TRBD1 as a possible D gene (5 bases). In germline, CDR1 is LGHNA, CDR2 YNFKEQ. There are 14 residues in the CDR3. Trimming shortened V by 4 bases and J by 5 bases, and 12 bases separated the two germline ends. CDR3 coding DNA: TGTGCCAGCAGCCTCGGTGACAGTTATCAGCCCCAGCATTTT. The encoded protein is CASSLGDSYQPQHF.

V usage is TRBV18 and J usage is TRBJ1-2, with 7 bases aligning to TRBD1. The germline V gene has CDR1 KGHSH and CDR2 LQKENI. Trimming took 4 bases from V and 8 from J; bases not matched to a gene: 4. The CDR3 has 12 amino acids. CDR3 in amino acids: CASSRDRDGYTF. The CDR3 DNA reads TGTGCCAGCTCACGAGACAGGGACGGCTACACCTTC. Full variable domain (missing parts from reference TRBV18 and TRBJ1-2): NAGVMQNPRHLVRRRGQEARLRCSPMKGHSHVYWYRQLPEEGLKFMVYLQKENIIDESGMPKERFSAEFPKEGPSILRIQQVVRGDSAAYFCASSRDRDGYTFGSGTRLTVV.

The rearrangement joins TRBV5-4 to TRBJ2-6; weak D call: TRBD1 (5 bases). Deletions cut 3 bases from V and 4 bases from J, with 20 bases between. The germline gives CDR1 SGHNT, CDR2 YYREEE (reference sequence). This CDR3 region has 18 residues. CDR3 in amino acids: CASSSRRQGILGANVLTF. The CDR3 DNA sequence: TGTGCCAGCAGCTCCCGTCGGCAGGGTATTCTGGGGGCCAACGTCCTGACTTTC.